There are a few counts of the clone carrying this T cell receptor beta chain. Its antigen is as yet unknown. The PCR ran on 60 Vbeta and 13 Jbeta primers. Profiling relied on immunoSEQ multiplex PCR, and the TCRdb table lists in-frame clones only, not all of them. Of over 150,000 clones in the sample, 75% to 85% were seen once. This entry comes from a study of cytomegalovirus exposure and HLA in healthy donors. Overall study findings and caveats: DRB1 had the most TCR associations and HLA-C the fewest, a later analysis found, with rates varying by HLA locus. A few V segments could not be told apart, such as TRBV6-2 and TRBV6-3, and were left out. Later examination showed HLA-associated TCR beta chains had greater clonal expansion than equally common others. About 87% or about 30% of the time was how often most TCR beta V segments were productive, according to an earlier analysis.

The J segment lost 4 bases and the V segment lost 2 bases, leaving 7 bases of the junction unmatched. Germline CDR1 and CDR2: SGHRS and YFSETQ. The CDR3 is 15 amino acids. This rearrangement joins TRBV5-1 to TRBJ1-2, with TRBD1 matching over 8 bases. The sequence came from a woman in her 30s in good health and CMV-seropositive. The sequenced material came from PBMCs. The CDR3 coding sequence is TGCGCCAGCAGCTTTACGCAGGGGGCGGCCTATGGCTACACCTTC. Translated: CASSFTQGAAYGYTF. Complete variable domain (other parts from reference TRBV5-1 and TRBJ1-2): KAGVTQTPRYLIKTRGQQVTLSCSPISGHRSVSWYQQTPGQGLQFLFEYFSETQRNKGNFPGRFSGRQFSNSRSEMNVSTLELGDSALYLCASSFTQGAAYGYTFGSGTRLTVV.